The present TCR beta chain was sequenced within a study of cytomegalovirus exposure and HLA in healthy donors. Study overall: A preliminary data release comprised around 90 million unique TCRs obtained from HLA-typed donors. The study's findings and limits: Later on, a genetic analysis was performed. It linked a missense variant in DCLRE1C with V- and J-gene trimming of TCR beta. In an earlier analysis, productive rearrangement rates for most beta V segments clustered near 90% or 30%. An analysis was carried out at a later point. It showed that HLA-associated TCR beta chains were more clonally expanded than equally common non-associated chains.

About this clone: No antigen is known for it. Other DNA sequences in the sample encode the same CDR3.

The CDR3 extends over 16 amino acids. Looked up from germline, CDR1 is SGHTA and CDR2 is FQGNSA. J lost 7 bases, V lost 4 bases, and 5 bases had no gene match. The primer mix had 60 Vbeta and 13 Jbeta primers. TCRdb's copy holds only in-frame clones and misses some; the assay was immunoSEQ multiplex PCR. The data contain some 160,000 clones, 75% to 90% of them singletons. This sequence was found in a male donor in good health and CMV-seronegative. The chain links TRBV7-2 to TRBJ1-6, with 12 bases that match TRBD1. What was sequenced was PBMCs. The CDR3 region is CASSSGQGAGNSPLHF. CDR3 bases: TGTGCCAGCAGCTCGGGACAGGGGGCCGGGAATTCACCCCTCCACTTT.